The present TCR beta chain was sequenced within a study of blood T cell repertoires in COVID-19. Across the whole study: Acute and convalescent COVID-19 specimens originated in the United States, Italy and Spain. Sample material is recorded as cDNA or gDNA derived from T cells, B-cell-depleted T cells, or PBMCs.

In the original analysis: Estimated nucleated cell counts came from reference gene primer amplification. Some clones are missing from TCRdb's copy, which holds only in-frame ones; the method was immunoSEQ multiplex PCR. D and trimming were read from the DNA, whereas the V and J calls and clone size are those reported in that table. The sample holds tens of thousands of clones, 75% to 90% seen once. Looked up from germline, CDR1 is SGDLS and CDR2 is YYNGEE. The CDR3 runs to 14 residues. Germline trimming cut 0 bases from V and 3 bases from J; bases unmatched to any gene: 1. Sequenced input: peripheral blood. The TCR comes from a man aged 50 to 60 with active COVID-19. The V and J genes are TRBV9 and TRBJ2-3; 7 bases map to TRBD1. The CDR3 region is CASSVGTGTDTQYF. The CDR3 DNA reads as TGTGCCAGCAGCGTAGGGACAGGAACAGATACGCAGTATTTT.